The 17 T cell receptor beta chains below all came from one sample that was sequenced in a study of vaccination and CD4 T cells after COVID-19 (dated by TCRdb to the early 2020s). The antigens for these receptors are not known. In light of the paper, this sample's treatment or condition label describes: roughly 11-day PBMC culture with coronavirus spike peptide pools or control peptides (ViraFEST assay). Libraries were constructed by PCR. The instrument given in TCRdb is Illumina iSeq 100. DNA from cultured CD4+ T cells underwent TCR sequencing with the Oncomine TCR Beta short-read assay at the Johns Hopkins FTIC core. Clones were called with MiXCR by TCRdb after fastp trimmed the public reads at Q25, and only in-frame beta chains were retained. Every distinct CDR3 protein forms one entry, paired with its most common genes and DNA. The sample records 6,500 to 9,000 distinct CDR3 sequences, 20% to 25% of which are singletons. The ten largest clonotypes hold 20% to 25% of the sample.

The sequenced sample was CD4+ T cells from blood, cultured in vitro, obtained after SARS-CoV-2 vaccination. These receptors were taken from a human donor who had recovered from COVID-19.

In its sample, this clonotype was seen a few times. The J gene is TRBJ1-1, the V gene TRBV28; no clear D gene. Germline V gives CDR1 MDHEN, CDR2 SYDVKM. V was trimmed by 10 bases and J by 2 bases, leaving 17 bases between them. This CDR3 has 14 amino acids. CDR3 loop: CATKRNGVNTEAFF. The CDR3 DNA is TGTGCCACCAAACGGAACGGAGTTAACACTGAAGCTTTCTTT.

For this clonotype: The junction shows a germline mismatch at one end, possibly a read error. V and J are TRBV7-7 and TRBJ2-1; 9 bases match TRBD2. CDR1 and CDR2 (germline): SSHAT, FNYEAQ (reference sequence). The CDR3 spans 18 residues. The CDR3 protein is CASSPRPPLAGLYNEQFF. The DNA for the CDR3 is TGTGCTAGCAGCCCCAGACCTCCCCTAGCGGGGCTATACAATGAGCAGTTCTTC.

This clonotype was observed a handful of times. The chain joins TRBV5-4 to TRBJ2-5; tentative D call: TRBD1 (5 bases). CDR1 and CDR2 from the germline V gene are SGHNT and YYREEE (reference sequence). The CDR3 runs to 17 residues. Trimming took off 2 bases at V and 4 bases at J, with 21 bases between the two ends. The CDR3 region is CASSFSGAIVRGETQYF. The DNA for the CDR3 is TGTGCCAGCAGCTTCTCAGGTGCCATTGTAAGGGGAGAGACCCAGTACTTC.

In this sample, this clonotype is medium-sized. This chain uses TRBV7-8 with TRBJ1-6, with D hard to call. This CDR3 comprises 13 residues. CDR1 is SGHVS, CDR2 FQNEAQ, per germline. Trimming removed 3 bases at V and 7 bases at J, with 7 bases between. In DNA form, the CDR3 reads TGTGCCAGCAGCTTGAGCCTAAATTCACCCCTCCACTTT. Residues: CASSLSLNSPLHF.

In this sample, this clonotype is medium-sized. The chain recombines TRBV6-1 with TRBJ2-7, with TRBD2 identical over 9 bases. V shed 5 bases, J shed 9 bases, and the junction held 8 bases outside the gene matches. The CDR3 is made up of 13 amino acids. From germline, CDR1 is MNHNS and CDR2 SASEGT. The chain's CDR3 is CASSTGLARRQYF. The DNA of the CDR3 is TGTGCCAGCAGTACCGGACTAGCGCGAAGGCAGTACTTC.

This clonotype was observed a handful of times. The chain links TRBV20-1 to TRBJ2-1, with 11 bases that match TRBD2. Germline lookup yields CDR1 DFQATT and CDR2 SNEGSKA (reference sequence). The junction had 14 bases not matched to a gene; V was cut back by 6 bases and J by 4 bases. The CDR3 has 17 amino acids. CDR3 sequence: CSAREGSTSGIYNEQFF. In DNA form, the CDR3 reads TGCAGTGCCAGGGAGGGGTCGACTAGCGGGATTTACAATGAGCAGTTCTTC.

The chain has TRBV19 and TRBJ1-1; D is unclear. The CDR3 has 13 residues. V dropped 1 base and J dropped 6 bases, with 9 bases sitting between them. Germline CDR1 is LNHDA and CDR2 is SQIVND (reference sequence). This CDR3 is CASSIAPGSEAFF. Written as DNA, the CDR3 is TGTGCCAGTAGTATAGCCCCGGGATCTGAAGCTTTCTTT.

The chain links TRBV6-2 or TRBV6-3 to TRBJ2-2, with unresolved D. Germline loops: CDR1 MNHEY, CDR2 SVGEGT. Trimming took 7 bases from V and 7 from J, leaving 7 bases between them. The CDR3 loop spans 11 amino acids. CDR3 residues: CASTHGGELFF. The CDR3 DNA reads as TGTGCCAGCACGCACGGCGGGGAGCTGTTTTTT.

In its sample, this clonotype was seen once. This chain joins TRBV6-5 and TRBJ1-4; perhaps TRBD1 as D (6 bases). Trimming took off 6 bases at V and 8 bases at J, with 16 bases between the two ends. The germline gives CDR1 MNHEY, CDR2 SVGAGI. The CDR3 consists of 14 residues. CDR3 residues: CASRLLPTGEKLFF. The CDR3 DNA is TGTGCCAGCAGATTACTCCCCACAGGGGAAAAACTGTTTTTT.

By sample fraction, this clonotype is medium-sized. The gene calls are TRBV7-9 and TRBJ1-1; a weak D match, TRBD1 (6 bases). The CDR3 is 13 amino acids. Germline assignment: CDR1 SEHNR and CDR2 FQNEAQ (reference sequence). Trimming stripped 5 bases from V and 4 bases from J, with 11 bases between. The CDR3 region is CASSIGGGTEAFF. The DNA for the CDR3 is TGTGCCAGCAGCATAGGGGGAGGCACTGAAGCTTTCTTT.

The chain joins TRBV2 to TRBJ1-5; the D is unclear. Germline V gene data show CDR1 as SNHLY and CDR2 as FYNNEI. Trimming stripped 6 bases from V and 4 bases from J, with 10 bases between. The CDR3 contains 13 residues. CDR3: CASRSRRNQPQHF. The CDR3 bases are TGTGCCAGCAGGTCCAGGAGAAATCAGCCCCAGCATTTT.

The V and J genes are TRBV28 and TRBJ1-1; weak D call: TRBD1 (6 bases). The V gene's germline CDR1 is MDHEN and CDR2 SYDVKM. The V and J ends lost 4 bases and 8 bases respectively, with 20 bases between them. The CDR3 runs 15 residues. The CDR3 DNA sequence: TGTGCCAGCAGTTCAACCTTAACCGGGACATCCGAAGCTTTCTTT. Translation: CASSSTLTGTSEAFF. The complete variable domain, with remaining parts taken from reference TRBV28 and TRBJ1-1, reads DVKVTQSSRYLVKRTGEKVFLECVQDMDHENMFWYRQDPGLGLRLIYFSYDVKMKEKGDIPEGYSVSREKKERFSLILESASTNQTSMYLCASSSTLTGTSEAFFGQGTRLTVV.

The CDR3 spells CASSPKTGNGYTF. Here the CDR3 DNA reads TGTGCCAGCTCACCAAAAACAGGGAATGGCTACACCTTC. The chain uses TRBV18 and TRBJ1-2; D might be TRBD1 (6 bases). Germline values: CDR1 KGHSH, CDR2 LQKENI. The CDR3 totals 13 residues. V gave up 2 bases and J gave up 6 bases, with 10 bases separating them.

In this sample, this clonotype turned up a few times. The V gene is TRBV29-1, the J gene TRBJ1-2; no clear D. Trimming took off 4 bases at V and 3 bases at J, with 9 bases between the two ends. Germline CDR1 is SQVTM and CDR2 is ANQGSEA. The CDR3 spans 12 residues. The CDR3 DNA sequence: TGCAGCGTTGTTATGGACTACTATGGCTACACCTTC. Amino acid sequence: CSVVMDYYGYTF.

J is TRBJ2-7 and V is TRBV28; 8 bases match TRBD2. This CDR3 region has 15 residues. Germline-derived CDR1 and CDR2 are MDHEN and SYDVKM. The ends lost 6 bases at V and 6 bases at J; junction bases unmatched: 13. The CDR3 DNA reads TGTGCCAGCAGATCCCAGGGGACTAGGGTTGGCGAGCAGTACTTC. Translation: CASRSQGTRVGEQYF.

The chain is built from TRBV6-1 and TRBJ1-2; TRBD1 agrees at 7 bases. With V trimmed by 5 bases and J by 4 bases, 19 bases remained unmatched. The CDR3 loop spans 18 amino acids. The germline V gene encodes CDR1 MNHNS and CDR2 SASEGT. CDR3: CASSHGGGTDESIYGYTF. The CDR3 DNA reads TGTGCCAGCAGTCACGGAGGTGGGACAGACGAAAGCATCTATGGCTACACCTTC.

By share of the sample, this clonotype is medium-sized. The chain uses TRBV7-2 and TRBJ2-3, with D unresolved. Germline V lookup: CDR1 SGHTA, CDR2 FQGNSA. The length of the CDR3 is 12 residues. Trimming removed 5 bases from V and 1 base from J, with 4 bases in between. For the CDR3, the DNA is TGTGCCAGCAGCCCAGGCACAGATACGCAGTATTTT. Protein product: CASSPGTDTQYF.